A selection of T cell receptor beta chains follows, all from one sample in a study of human T cells and chemical hapten exposure. TCRdb independently ran MiXCR on the RACE reads; one entry per CDR3 protein. The sample holds roughly 180,000 distinct CDR3 sequences, about 20% seen once. The sequencing used whole blood, collected in connection with sensitization to the hapten diphenylcyclopropenone (DPC). The receptors originated from a woman aged 50 to 60 with alopecia areata. Some clones in this sample may be carry-over from other donors' samples. Each CDR3 is given without its conserved first and last residue. D genes are given only for firm matches. Clone size is stated in some rows and not others, as once, few, many or a class when expanded.

V,J,D,size,CDR3
TRBV29-1,TRBJ2-4,TRBD1,NA,SVGEGQLAKNIQY
TRBV9,TRBJ1-5,TRBD1,NA,ASSVDRGQGAGYQPQH
TRBV9,TRBJ2-5,NA,few,ASSLSPGRETQY
TRBV7-9,TRBJ2-3,NA,many,ASSLDGTDTQY
TRBV29-1,TRBJ2-7,NA,few,SVEGGSHEQY
TRBV10-3,TRBJ2-1,TRBD1,NA,AISAGRGQGNEQF
TRBV12-3/TRBV12-4,TRBJ1-2,TRBD1,few,ASSLTGQGAGYT
TRBV4-1,TRBJ2-3,NA,NA,ASSQEWATDTQY
TRBV2,TRBJ1-1,NA,NA,ASSDLGAGTEAF
TRBV6-5,TRBJ2-3,NA,NA,ASSRQWTSTDTQY
TRBV13,TRBJ1-2,TRBD1,few,ASSSRGDRRGYT
TRBV20-1,TRBJ1-2,NA,few,SARGPGNYGYT
TRBV5-1,TRBJ2-7,NA,NA,ASSFRSEQY
TRBV6-5,TRBJ1-2,NA,NA,ASSPDIYGYT
TRBV6-2/TRBV6-3,TRBJ2-1,NA,NA,ASSYLRGVDSEQF
TRBV20-1,TRBJ2-1,NA,few,SARGDLGSYNEQF
TRBV5-6,TRBJ2-7,NA,NA,ASSLNLASYEQY
TRBV20-1,TRBJ2-1,TRBD2,few,SERSGGVYNEQF
TRBV20-1,TRBJ1-2,NA,few,SARPGQTPNYGYT
TRBV5-1,TRBJ2-1,NA,NA,ASSLNSRSRNEQF
TRBV20-1,TRBJ2-1,TRBD2,few,SVGLAGSEQF
TRBV3-1,TRBJ2-7,NA,few,ASRDTSRSYEQY
TRBV25-1,TRBJ1-5,NA,NA,ASSETAVGQPQH
TRBV18,TRBJ1-1,NA,few,ASSQRNTEAF
TRBV20-1,TRBJ2-5,NA,NA,SARRGHQETQY
TRBV12-3/TRBV12-4,TRBJ1-5,NA,few,ASSLLGGSQPQH
TRBV2,TRBJ2-7,NA,NA,ASRGDFYEQY
TRBV7-2,TRBJ2-7,TRBD1,few,ASSTPNRGRDEQY
TRBV12-3/TRBV12-4,TRBJ2-4,NA,NA,ASSFSTSVNIQY
TRBV5-1,TRBJ2-7,NA,NA,ASSHGAGGRSYEQY
TRBV2,TRBJ2-3,NA,few,ASSGTQADTQY
TRBV3-1,TRBJ2-7,NA,many,ASSRDGNYEQY
TRBV15,TRBJ2-2,TRBD2,NA,ATSRVRLAGSNTGELF
TRBV7-9,TRBJ1-2,TRBD1,few,ASSFPGTGRGYT
TRBV20-1,TRBJ2-1,NA,few,SASPLAGISSYNEQF
TRBV5-1,TRBJ2-7,NA,NA,ASSLGQILSLAEQY
TRBV2,TRBJ2-7,TRBD1,many,ASTGTASRASYEQY
TRBV21-1,TRBJ1-6,NA,NA,ASSKDRRRSLGSPLH
TRBV6-6,TRBJ2-2,NA,few,ASSYPIAGVANTGELF
TRBV21-1,TRBJ2-7,NA,NA,ASSKEGRGARSYEQY
TRBV5-1,TRBJ1-2,NA,many,ASSLASTGNYGYT
TRBV7-9,TRBJ1-1,TRBD1,NA,ASRYPGQPNTEAF
TRBV29-1,TRBJ2-7,NA,few,SVESTGTSYEQY
TRBV6-6,TRBJ1-4,TRBD1,once,ASSSARTGPEKLF
TRBV3-1,TRBJ2-3,TRBD2,NA,ASKDWTSGIGDTQY
TRBV10-1,TRBJ2-2,NA,NA,ASISGERLPGSCF
TRBV24-1,TRBJ2-5,NA,few,ATSESGAQETQY
TRBV2,TRBJ2-1,NA,NA,ASSDAEFPVGEQF
TRBV5-1,TRBJ2-1,TRBD2,NA,ASSWETSRNPEQF
TRBV25-1,TRBJ2-5,TRBD2,NA,ASSDGVAGGRRETQY
TRBV2,TRBJ2-5,NA,NA,ASSAGPEETQY
TRBV11-2,TRBJ1-2,NA,few,ASSLRPTDYGYT
TRBV18,TRBJ2-3,NA,few,ASSLERLVDTQY